The 27 T cell receptor beta chains reported below all come from one sample, sequenced in a study of early T cells in non-severe SARS-CoV-2 infection. In TCRdb, the 5' RACE reads were re-called with MiXCR into one record per CDR3 protein. The sample holds 15,000 to 25,000 distinct CDR3 sequences, about 4.2% seen once. The sample consisted of whole blood. The receptors stem from an adult who was a healthcare worker with PCR-confirmed SARS-CoV-2 infection or an uninfected control (not recorded which).

In its sample, this clonotype was seen many times. This chain joins TRBV29-1 and TRBJ1-2; D is ambiguous. Trimming removed 0 bases from V and 4 bases from J, with 15 bases in between. CDR3 length: 15 amino acids. CDR1 is SQVTM and CDR2 is ANQGSEA in the germline V gene. The CDR3 protein is CSVEESRQRRYGYTF. In nucleotides, the CDR3 is TGCAGCGTTGAAGAATCCAGGCAACGACGCTATGGCTACACCTTC.

This clonotype was recorded at least ten times. The chain carries TRBV12-3 or TRBV12-4 and TRBJ1-1; 7 nucleotides match TRBD1. This CDR3 is built from 16 residues. V dropped 3 bases and J dropped 1; count of bases not matched to a gene: 8. The CDR3 spells CASSFAGQARNTEAFF. CDR3 coding DNA: TGTGCCAGCAGTTTTGCAGGACAGGCAAGGAACACTGAAGCTTTCTTT.

By frequency in the sample, this clonotype is medium-sized. V is TRBV20-1 and J is TRBJ2-1; TRBD2 agrees at 10 bases. CDR3 length: 16 amino acids. The junction had 7 bases not matched to a gene; V was cut back by 3 bases and J by 2 bases. Germline values: CDR1 DFQATT, CDR2 SNEGSKA (reference sequence). The CDR3 DNA reads TGCAGTGCTAGTAGGGTAGCGGGGGGAACCTACAATGAGCAGTTCTTC. Its protein product is CSASRVAGGTYNEQFF.

This clonotype appeared many times. The chain links TRBV7-8 to TRBJ2-2; the D gene could be TRBD1 or TRBD2 (5 bases each). The ends were cut back, 5 bases at V and 5 bases at J, with 12 bases in the middle. Germline V CDR1 and CDR2: SGHVS, FQNEAQ. This CDR3 has 14 residues. The DNA for the CDR3 is TGTGCCAGCAGCCCCGAATGGGGGACCGGGGAGCTGTTTTTT. Protein sequence: CASSPEWGTGELFF.

This clonotype was seen at least ten times. The V gene is TRBV6-6, the J gene TRBJ2-2; 14 positions match TRBD2. CDR3 length: 17 amino acids. Losses at the gene ends were 0 bases for V and 7 bases for J; bases not matched to a gene: 4. In germline, CDR1 is MNHNY, CDR2 SVGAGI (reference sequence). CDR3 sequence reads: CASSYSGLAGVYGELFF. Here the CDR3 DNA reads TGTGCCAGCAGTTACTCGGGACTAGCGGGGGTTTACGGGGAGCTGTTTTTT.

This clonotype has ten or more counts. The V and J genes are TRBV3-1 and TRBJ1-6, with unresolved D. This CDR3 is 15 amino acids long. CDR1 and CDR2 from the germline V gene are LGHDT and YNNKEL (reference sequence). Trimming cost V 5 bases and J 6 bases, with 14 bases left between them. In nucleotides, the CDR3 is TGTGCCAGCAGCGAATCCCCGGGATCTAATTCACCCCTCCACTTT. Amino acid sequence: CASSESPGSNSPLHF.

The gene calls are TRBV20-1 and TRBJ2-1; TRBD1 matches 9 bases. Germline assignment: CDR1 DFQATT and CDR2 SNEGSKA (reference sequence). This CDR3 has 15 residues. V was clipped by 3 bases and J by 7 bases; unmatched bases: 10. For the CDR3, the DNA is TGCAGTGCTAGTACTACAGGGGGCGCGTGGAATGAGCAGTTCTTC. This encodes CSASTTGGAWNEQFF.

This clonotype was seen at least ten times. The rearrangement uses TRBV28 and TRBJ2-5; 10 nucleotides agree with TRBD2. V lost 4 bases to trimming and J lost 1 base; unmatched junction nucleotides: 9. Germline loops: CDR1 MDHEN, CDR2 SYDVKM. The CDR3 totals 17 residues. In DNA form, the CDR3 reads TGTGCCAGCAGTTCACTATGGACTAGCGGATCCCAAGAGACCCAGTACTTC. It translates to CASSSLWTSGSQETQYF. Drawing the rest from reference TRBV28 and TRBJ2-5, the complete variable domain is DVKVTQSSRYLVKRTGEKVFLECVQDMDHENMFWYRQDPGLGLRLIYFSYDVKMKEKGDIPEGYSVSREKKERFSLILESASTNQTSMYLCASSSLWTSGSQETQYFGPGTRLLVL.

The table lists this clonotype with many counts. The chain carries TRBV29-1 and TRBJ1-1, with D hard to call. Germline V lookup: CDR1 SQVTM, CDR2 ANQGSEA. The CDR3 contains 16 residues. Trimming pared 0 bases from V and 2 bases from J, leaving 16 bases between. CDR3 DNA: TGCAGCGTTGAAGATCCATCCCGCCCTTATAACACTGAAGCTTTCTTT. Translated: CSVEDPSRPYNTEAFF.

This clonotype was observed many times. CDR3 sequence: CASSRATVVAKNIQYF. The DNA of the CDR3 is TGCGCCAGCAGCCGGGCGACAGTAGTAGCCAAAAACATTCAGTACTTC. The genes are TRBV4-1 and TRBJ2-4; weak D call: TRBD1 (5 bases). The V and J ends lost 4 bases and 0 bases respectively, with 13 bases between them. The CDR3 is made up of 16 amino acids. The germline V gene has CDR1 MGHRA and CDR2 YSYEKL.

This clonotype was detected many times. V is TRBV11-1 and J is TRBJ2-6; the D is unclear. This CDR3 contains 15 residues. Trimming left V 1 base short and J 0 bases short, with 4 bases between. Germline CDR1 is SGHAT and CDR2 is FQDESV (reference sequence). In DNA, the CDR3 is TGTGCCAGCAGCTTAGTCTCCTCTGGGGCCAACGTCCTGACTTTC. Translating gives CASSLVSSGANVLTF.

This clonotype came up many times. The chain recombines TRBV19 with TRBJ2-7; no firm D call. Per germline, CDR1 LNHDA and CDR2 SQIVND (reference sequence). With 3 bases removed from V and 4 bases from J, the gap between germline ends came to 16 bases. This CDR3 spans 15 amino acids. The CDR3 loop is CASSIYFGLVYEQYF. DNA of the CDR3: TGTGCCAGTAGTATTTATTTTGGCCTCGTATACGAGCAGTACTTC.

This clonotype was detected ten times or more. The chain links TRBV20-1 to TRBJ2-5, with unresolved D. Trimming cost V 5 bases and J 0 bases, with 13 bases left between them. This CDR3 comprises 14 residues. Germline V gives CDR1 DFQATT, CDR2 SNEGSKA (reference sequence). CDR3 loop: CSAVPHPYQETQYF. The CDR3 DNA reads as TGCAGTGCTGTGCCACACCCGTACCAAGAGACCCAGTACTTC.

The table lists this clonotype with many counts. The rearrangement links TRBV5-1 to TRBJ2-1; D is perhaps TRBD1 or TRBD2 (5 bases each). CDR1 is SGHRS, CDR2 YFSETQ, per germline. The length of the CDR3 is 11 residues. V gave up 3 bases and J gave up 13 bases, with 11 bases separating them. The CDR3 here is CASSSPGPQFF. The CDR3, as DNA: TGCGCCAGCAGCTCTCCGGGACCCCAGTTCTTC.

The chain employs TRBV5-1 and TRBJ1-1; no clear D gene. CDR3 size: 13 residues. V lost 2 bases, J lost 1 base, and 6 bases lay in between. Germline values: CDR1 SGHRS, CDR2 YFSETQ. Here the CDR3 reads CASSFWGNTEAFF. CDR3 nucleotide sequence: TGCGCCAGCAGCTTTTGGGGGAACACTGAAGCTTTCTTT.

By sample share, this clonotype is medium-sized. The CDR3 DNA reads as TGTGCCAGCAGCTTGGACTGGGACTCCTACAATGAGCAGTTCTTC. The encoded protein is CASSLDWDSYNEQFF. The chain is built from TRBV5-6 and TRBJ2-1; the D is unclear. CDR3 size: 15 residues. In germline, CDR1 is SGHDT, CDR2 YYEEEE. V was shortened by 0 bases and J by 0 bases, with 7 bases between the two germline ends.

This clonotype has a count of ten or more. The genes are TRBV13 and TRBJ1-4; 8 bases align to TRBD1. Germline V gene lookup returns CDR1 PRHDT and CDR2 FYEKMQ (reference sequence). V trimming: 5 bases; J trimming: 8 bases; junction bases outside the gene matches: 10. This CDR3 is built from 15 residues. The CDR3 DNA follows: TGTGCCAGCAGCCACGGACAGGGAGAGGGCGAAAAACTGTTTTTT. Protein: CASSHGQGEGEKLFF.

This clonotype was picked up many times. This chain uses TRBV10-1 with TRBJ1-5; 9 bases line up with TRBD1. The V gene's germline CDR1 is WNHNN and CDR2 SYGVQD (reference sequence). This CDR3 spans 16 amino acids. J gave up 0 bases and V 8 bases, and 8 bases lay outside the gene matches. The CDR3 sequence: CASPTGTGFSNQPQHF. The CDR3 nucleotides read TGCGCCAGCCCAACCGGGACAGGGTTTAGCAATCAGCCCCAGCATTTT.

This clonotype has ten or more counts. The V call is TRBV7-8, the J call TRBJ1-1; D is possibly TRBD1 (6 bases). This CDR3 is 17 amino acids long. Per germline, CDR1 SGHVS and CDR2 FQNEAQ. The germline V and J ends were trimmed by 7 bases and 6 bases, with 27 bases remaining between them. The CDR3 here is CASIPSLRQGPRPEAFF. CDR3 bases: TGTGCCAGCATCCCAAGCTTAAGGCAGGGGCCAAGACCTGAAGCTTTCTTT. Supplemented by reference TRBV7-8 and TRBJ1-1, the full variable domain reads GAGVSQSPRYKVAKRGQDVALRCDPISGHVSLFWYQQALGQGPEFLTYFQNEAQLDKSGLPSDRFFAERPEGSVSTLKIQRTQQEDSAVYLCASIPSLRQGPRPEAFFGQGTRLTVV.

This clonotype was seen a single time. This chain links TRBV20-1 with TRBJ1-2, with 10 bases fitting TRBD1. This CDR3 region has 14 residues. Germline assignment: CDR1 DFQATT and CDR2 SNEGSKA (reference sequence). J lost 4 bases, V lost 6 bases, and 8 bases had no gene match. Here the CDR3 DNA reads TGCAGTGCGTCGACAGGGGGCGAATTCTATGGCTACACCTTC. Amino acids: CSASTGGEFYGYTF.

In its sample, this clonotype is medium-sized. The rearrangement joins TRBV5-1 to TRBJ2-3; D could derive from TRBD1 or TRBD2 (6 bases each). CDR1 is SGHRS, CDR2 YFSETQ, per germline. Trimming took 0 bases from V and 2 from J, leaving 7 bases between them. CDR3 length equals 14 residues. The CDR3 here is CASSLAGATDTQYF. In nucleotides, the CDR3 is TGCGCCAGCAGCTTGGCGGGGGCCACAGATACGCAGTATTTT.

This clonotype is medium-sized within its sample. The chain's CDR3 is CASSRDRGANTEAFF. The CDR3 DNA follows: TGTGCCAGCAGCCGTGACAGGGGAGCAAACACTGAAGCTTTCTTT. The chain joins TRBV7-2 to TRBJ1-1; 8 bases line up with TRBD1. V was clipped by 5 bases and J by 2 bases; unmatched bases: 7. The germline V gene has CDR1 SGHTA and CDR2 FQGNSA. The CDR3 is made up of 15 amino acids.

This clonotype has at least ten counts. This sequence joins TRBV19 and TRBJ1-1; D is undetermined. The CDR3 loop spans 13 amino acids. With 4 bases removed from V and 1 base from J, the gap between germline ends came to 7 bases. Germline-derived CDR1 and CDR2 are LNHDA and SQIVND (reference sequence). DNA for the CDR3: TGTGCCAGTAGTACTTACAGGAACACTGAAGCTTTCTTT. It translates to CASSTYRNTEAFF.

This clonotype was counted at least ten times. The genes are TRBV9 and TRBJ2-7; the D is unclear. CDR1 and CDR2 from the germline V gene are SGDLS and YYNGEE. The CDR3 runs 13 residues. Trimming removed 4 bases at V and 5 bases at J, with 13 bases between. The CDR3, as DNA: TGTGCCAGCAGCCCCACCCCCCGCAACGAGCAGTACTTC. Its translation: CASSPTPRNEQYF.

This clonotype came up many times. This chain joins TRBV5-1 and TRBJ2-7, with 11 bases identical to TRBD2. The V segment lost 4 bases and the J segment 6 bases; nucleotides outside the gene matches: 12. This CDR3 comprises 16 residues. Germline CDR1 SGHRS, CDR2 YFSETQ. CDR3 in DNA: TGCGCCAGCAGCCGGAATAGCGGGGGGGCCCGAGGCGAGCAGTACTTC. Translation: CASSRNSGGARGEQYF.

This clonotype was observed many times. The V gene is TRBV7-6, the J gene TRBJ1-6, with D perhaps TRBD1 (5 bases). There are 15 residues in the CDR3. CDR1 and CDR2 from the germline V gene are SGHVS and FNYEAQ. The V and J ends lost 1 base and 1 base respectively, with 5 bases between them. This CDR3 is CASSLGQSYNSPLHF. CDR3 in DNA: TGTGCCAGCAGCTTAGGACAGTCCTATAATTCACCCCTCCACTTT.

This clonotype was seen ten or more times. This chain joins TRBV20-1 and TRBJ2-5; possibly TRBD1 or TRBD2 for D (5 bases each). V lost 3 bases, J lost 0 bases, and 11 bases lay in between. Germline V gene sequence: CDR1 DFQATT, CDR2 SNEGSKA (reference sequence). This CDR3 contains 14 residues. DNA for the CDR3: TGCAGTGCTAGTGGGACGGATTACCAAGAGACCCAGTACTTC. Translated: CSASGTDYQETQYF.